This T cell receptor beta chain was captured in a study of vaccination and CD4 T cells after COVID-19. Only one count was recorded for this clonotype. Antigen unknown. CDR1 and CDR2 (germline): SQVTM, ANQGSEA. Deletions cut 4 bases from V and 1 base from J, with 10 bases between. This CDR3 contains 13 residues. This sample's treatment: approximately nine-day PBMC culture with coronavirus spike peptide pools or control peptides (ViraFEST assay). Sequence data for DNA of cultured CD4+ T cells were generated by the Oncomine TCR Beta short-read assay. TCRdb reprocessed the PCR reads via MiXCR and lists one record per CDR3 protein. This table has approximately 20,000 distinct CDR3 sequences, about 39% appearing once.

V is TRBV29-1 and J is TRBJ1-1; D is possibly TRBD1 (5 bases). The clonotype was recovered from a human donor who had recovered from COVID-19. Sequenced material: CD4+ T cells from blood, cultured in vitro, taken before SARS-CoV-2 vaccination. The CDR3 reads CSVGRDGNTEAFF. The CDR3 nucleotides read TGCAGCGTTGGCAGGGACGGGAACACTGAAGCTTTCTTT.